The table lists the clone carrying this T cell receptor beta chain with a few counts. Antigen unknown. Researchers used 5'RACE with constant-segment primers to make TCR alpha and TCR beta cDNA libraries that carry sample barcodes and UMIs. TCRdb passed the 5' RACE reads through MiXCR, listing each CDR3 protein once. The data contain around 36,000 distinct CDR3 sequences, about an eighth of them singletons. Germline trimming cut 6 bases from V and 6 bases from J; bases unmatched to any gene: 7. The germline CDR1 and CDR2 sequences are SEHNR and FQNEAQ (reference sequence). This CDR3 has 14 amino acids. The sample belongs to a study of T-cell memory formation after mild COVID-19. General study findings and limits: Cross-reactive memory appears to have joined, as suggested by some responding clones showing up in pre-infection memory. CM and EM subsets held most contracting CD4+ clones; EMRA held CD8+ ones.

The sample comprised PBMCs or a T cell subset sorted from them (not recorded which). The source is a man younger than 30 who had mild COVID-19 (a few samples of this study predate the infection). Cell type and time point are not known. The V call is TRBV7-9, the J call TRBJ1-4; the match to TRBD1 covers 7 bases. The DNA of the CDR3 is TGTGCCAGCAGTTCACAGGGGCCTTATGAAAAACTGTTTTTT. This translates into CASSSQGPYEKLFF.